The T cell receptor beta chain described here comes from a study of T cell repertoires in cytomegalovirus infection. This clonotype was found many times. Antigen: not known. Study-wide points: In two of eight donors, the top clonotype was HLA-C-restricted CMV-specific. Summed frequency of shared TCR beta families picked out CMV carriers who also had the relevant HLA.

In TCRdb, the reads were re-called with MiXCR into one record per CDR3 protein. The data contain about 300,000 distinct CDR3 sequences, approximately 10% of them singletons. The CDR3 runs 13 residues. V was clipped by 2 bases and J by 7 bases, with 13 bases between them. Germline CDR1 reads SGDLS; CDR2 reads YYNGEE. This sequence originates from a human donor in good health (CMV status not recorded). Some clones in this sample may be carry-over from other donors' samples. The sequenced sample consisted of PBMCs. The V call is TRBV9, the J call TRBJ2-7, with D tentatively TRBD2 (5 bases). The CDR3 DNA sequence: TGTGCCAGCAGCGTCGGGTCGTCGGGGGAGCAGTACGTC. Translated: CASSVGSSGEQYV.